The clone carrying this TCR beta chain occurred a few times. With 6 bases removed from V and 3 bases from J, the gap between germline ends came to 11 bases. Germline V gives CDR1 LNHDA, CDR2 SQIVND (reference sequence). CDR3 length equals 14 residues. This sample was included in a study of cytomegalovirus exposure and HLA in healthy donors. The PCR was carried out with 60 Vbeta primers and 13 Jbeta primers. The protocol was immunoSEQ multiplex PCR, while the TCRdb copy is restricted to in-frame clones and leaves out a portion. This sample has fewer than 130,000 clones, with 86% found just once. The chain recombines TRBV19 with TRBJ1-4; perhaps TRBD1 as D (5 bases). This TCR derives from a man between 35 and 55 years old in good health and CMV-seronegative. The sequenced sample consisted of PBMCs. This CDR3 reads CASSPGLANEKLFF. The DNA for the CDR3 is TGTGCCAGTAGCCCGGGACTAGCTAATGAAAAACTGTTTTTT. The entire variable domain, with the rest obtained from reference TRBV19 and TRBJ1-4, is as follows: DGGITQSPKYLFRKEGQNVTLSCEQNLNHDAMYWYRQDPGQGLRLIYYSQIVNDFQKGDIAEGYSVSREKKESFPLTVTSAQKNPTAFYLCASSPGLANEKLFFGSGTQLSVL.